These 20 T cell receptor beta chains originate from one sample sequenced in a study of T cell responses to AZD1222 COVID-19 vaccine. Sequencing was performed with immunoSEQ multiplex PCR; in TCRdb, only in-frame clones are kept and a portion is missing. The repertoire holds roughly 130,000 clones, with more than 85% as singletons. The specimen comprised peripheral blood, sampled on day 0 of AZD1222 vaccination. Receptors originate from an adult in good health.

This rearrangement joins TRBV11-2 to TRBJ1-1, with TRBD1 identical over 9 bases. Germline lookup yields CDR1 SGHAT and CDR2 FQNNGV. V lost 4 bases to trimming and J lost 3 bases; unmatched junction nucleotides: 6. This CDR3 contains 15 residues. CDR3 protein: CASSWTWDRDTEAFF. The DNA for the CDR3 is TGTGCCAGCAGCTGGACATGGGACAGGGACACTGAAGCTTTCTTT. The full variable domain, its missing parts supplied by reference TRBV11-2 and TRBJ1-1, is EAGVAQSPRYKIIEKRQSVAFWCNPISGHATLYWYQQILGQGPKLLIQFQNNGVVDDSQLPKDRFSAERLKGVDSTLKIQPAKLEDSAVYLCASSWTWDRDTEAFFGQGTRLTVV.

CDR3 in DNA: TGTGCCAGCAGTGATGAGGGAGTTGACAAACTGTTTTTT. It translates to CASSDEGVDKLFF. The chain links TRBV2 to TRBJ1-4; D is uncertain. CDR3 size: 13 residues. The germline gives CDR1 SNHLY, CDR2 FYNNEI. With 3 bases removed from V and 11 bases from J, the gap between germline ends came to 13 bases. Drawing the rest from reference TRBV2 and TRBJ1-4, the complete variable domain is EPEVTQTPSHQVTQMGQEVILRCVPISNHLYFYWYRQILGQKVEFLVSFYNNEISEKSEIFDDQFSVERPDGSNFTLKIRSTKLEDSAMYFCASSDEGVDKLFFGSGTQLSVL.

The chain combines TRBV5-6 with TRBJ2-7, with D tentatively TRBD1 or TRBD2 (5 bases each). The CDR3 consists of 14 residues. V gave up 1 base and J gave up 5 bases, with 13 bases separating them. The V gene's germline CDR1 is SGHDT and CDR2 YYEEEE. The CDR3, as DNA: TGTGCCAGCAGCTTGTGGCTCGGGACCCACGAGCAGTACTTC. Protein sequence: CASSLWLGTHEQYF.

The genes are TRBV9 and TRBJ1-2, with D perhaps TRBD1 (6 bases). Looked up from germline, CDR1 is SGDLS and CDR2 is YYNGEE. Trimming pared 4 bases from V and 2 bases from J, leaving 18 bases between. CDR3 length equals 16 residues. The CDR3 nucleotides read TGTGCCAGCAGCCAGGGGAGGCAATACCGCAACTATGGCTACACCTTC. Its protein product is CASSQGRQYRNYGYTF.

The chain joins TRBV14 to TRBJ2-3; 10 bases fit TRBD2. The trim removed 4 bases at V and 1 base at J, leaving 2 bases unmatched. The CDR3 length is 15 residues. The germline V gene has CDR1 SGHDN and CDR2 FVKESK. Written as DNA, the CDR3 is TGTGCCAGCAGCCTTGGACTAGCGGGCACAGATACGCAGTATTTT. As protein: CASSLGLAGTDTQYF.

The sample holds one count of this clone. This chain uses TRBV7-9 with TRBJ1-1; a possible D gene is TRBD1 (6 bases). This CDR3 comprises 13 residues. V lost 5 bases and J 8 bases, leaving 15 bases between the germline ends. Germline values: CDR1 SEHNR, CDR2 FQNEAQ (reference sequence). The CDR3 here is CASSLGGAREAFF. In nucleotides, the CDR3 is TGTGCCAGCAGCCTGGGGGGGGCACGGGAAGCTTTCTTT.

In this sample, this clone turned up once. The chain carries TRBV7-6 and TRBJ2-3; D call uncertain. The V end was cut by 1 base, the J end by 0 bases, with 8 bases between. CDR1 is SGHVS and CDR2 is FNYEAQ in the germline V gene. This CDR3 has 15 amino acids. The DNA for the CDR3 is TGTGCCAGCAGCTTAGGTCTGGGTAGCACAGATACGCAGTATTTT. It is translated as CASSLGLGSTDTQYF. The whole variable domain, remainder taken from reference TRBV7-6 and TRBJ2-3, is GAGVSQSPRYKVTKRGQDVALRCDPISGHVSLYWYRQALGQGPEFLTYFNYEAQQDKSGLPNDRFSAERPEGSISTLTIQRTEQRDSAMYRCASSLGLGSTDTQYFGPGTRLTVL.

This clone was found once. The CDR3 reads CASTQTSGVQNNEQFF. The CDR3 DNA sequence: TGTGCCAGCACGCAGACTAGCGGGGTCCAGAACAATGAGCAGTTCTTC. The chain combines TRBV7-2 with TRBJ2-1; 11 bases fit TRBD2. The germline V gene encodes CDR1 SGHTA and CDR2 FQGNSA. V trimming: 7 bases; J trimming: 5 bases; junction bases outside the gene matches: 10. The CDR3 is 16 amino acids.

This clone occurred once. This rearrangement joins TRBV5-1 to TRBJ1-5, with a tentative D call TRBD1 (6 bases). The CDR3 length is 15 residues. The ends were cut back, 1 base at V and 3 bases at J, with 11 bases in the middle. Germline lookup yields CDR1 SGHRS and CDR2 YFSETQ. The chain's CDR3 is CASSLKGGVNQPQHF. The CDR3, as DNA: TGCGCCAGCAGCTTGAAAGGGGGGGTCAATCAGCCCCAGCATTTT.

The rearrangement links TRBV7-2 to TRBJ1-6; 9 bases agree with TRBD1. Germline CDR1 SGHTA, CDR2 FQGNSA. V shed 6 bases and J 9 bases; nucleotides not matched to a gene: 12. The CDR3 loop spans 16 amino acids. The CDR3: CASSARSGTGSSPLHF. The CDR3 DNA sequence: TGTGCCAGCAGTGCAAGGTCTGGGACAGGGAGTTCACCCCTCCACTTT.

The chain recombines TRBV3-1 (or the pseudogene TRBV3-2) with TRBJ1-5; D possibly corresponds to TRBD1 (5 bases). V shed 3 bases and J shed 3 bases, with 9 bases lying between them. The length of the CDR3 is 14 residues. Germline CDR1 LGHDT, CDR2 YNNKEL (reference sequence). The CDR3 sequence: CASSQAGINQPQHF. The CDR3 nucleotides read TGTGCCAGCAGCCAGGCAGGGATCAATCAGCCCCAGCATTTT.

The chain carries TRBV6-4 and TRBJ1-6, with a possible D match to TRBD1 (5 bases). The CDR3 sequence is 15 residues long. The V and J ends lost 3 bases and 7 bases respectively, with 13 bases between them. The V gene's germline CDR1 is MRHNA and CDR2 SNTAGT. CDR3: CASSESRGINSPLHF. The CDR3 DNA reads as TGTGCCAGCAGTGAATCTCGGGGCATCAATTCACCCCTCCACTTT.

The sample holds a few counts of this clone. The rearrangement links TRBV5-6 to TRBJ1-2; D might be TRBD1 (5 bases). This CDR3 has 16 residues. Germline loops: CDR1 SGHDT, CDR2 YYEEEE. Trimming took off 3 bases at V and 0 bases at J, with 15 bases between the two ends. CDR3 sequence: CASSWGGRTTNYGYTF. The CDR3 bases are TGTGCCAGCAGCTGGGGCGGCAGGACAACTAACTATGGCTACACCTTC.

The chain uses TRBV7-9 and TRBJ1-1; 9 bases are a match to TRBD1. Germline-derived CDR1 and CDR2 are SEHNR and FQNEAQ (reference sequence). V shed 0 bases, J shed 3 bases, and the junction held 2 bases outside the gene matches. CDR3 size: 15 residues. The CDR3 loop reads CASSLAQGADTEAFF. The DNA of the CDR3 is TGTGCCAGCAGCTTAGCACAGGGGGCGGACACTGAAGCTTTCTTT.

This clone appeared once. The chain recombines TRBV27 with TRBJ1-4; D is perhaps TRBD1 (6 bases). The CDR3 length is 18 residues. Germline loops: CDR1 MNHEY, CDR2 SMNVEV (reference sequence). With 6 bases removed from V and 3 bases from J, the gap between germline ends came to 23 bases. CDR3 coding DNA: TGTGCCAGCAGACCTGAGGGGGTCCGAGTATTGGCTAATGAAAAACTGTTTTTT. This gives the protein CASRPEGVRVLANEKLFF.

The rearrangement joins TRBV14 to TRBJ2-1; D call uncertain. Trimming shortened V by 1 base and J by 7 bases, and 8 bases separated the two germline ends. CDR3 length: 13 amino acids. Germline CDR1 is SGHDN and CDR2 is FVKESK. The chain's CDR3 is CASSQVLGNEQFF. CDR3 in DNA: TGTGCCAGCAGCCAAGTCTTGGGGAATGAGCAGTTCTTC.

CDR3 DNA: TGCGCCAGCAGCTTGGGGGGGCGGATCACTGAAGCTTTCTTT. Translated, it gives CASSLGGRITEAFF. V and J are TRBV5-1 and TRBJ1-1; tentative D call: TRBD1 (6 bases). The CDR3 length is 14 residues. The V end lost 0 bases, the J end lost 4 bases, and 10 bases lay between the germline ends. Germline lookup yields CDR1 SGHRS and CDR2 YFSETQ.

The chain has TRBV10-3 and TRBJ1-2; no firm D call. Trimming took 6 bases from V and 4 from J, leaving 12 bases between them. The CDR3 is 13 residues long. Germline values: CDR1 ENHRY, CDR2 SYGVKD. CDR3 protein: CAISRERFYGYTF. The CDR3 bases are TGTGCCATCAGCCGAGAACGCTTCTATGGCTACACCTTC.

The V call is TRBV7-8, the J call TRBJ1-3; D possibly corresponds to TRBD1 (6 bases). Germline CDR1 reads SGHVS; CDR2 reads FQNEAQ. The CDR3 runs to 13 residues. Trimming took off 5 bases at V and 8 bases at J, with 13 bases between the two ends. In nucleotides, the CDR3 is TGTGCCAGCAGCCAACAGGAGGGGGACACCATATATTTT. This sequence encodes CASSQQEGDTIYF.

V is TRBV6-2 or TRBV6-3 and J is TRBJ1-5; 8 bases fit TRBD1. Germline loops: CDR1 MNHEY, CDR2 SVGEGT. Germline trimming cut 6 bases from V and 6 bases from J; bases unmatched to any gene: 13. The CDR3 is 16 residues long. CDR3 sequence (DNA): TGTGCCAGCAGCATTGCGGGCAGGGGGCTAGGTCAGCCCCAGCATTTT. Translating it yields CASSIAGRGLGQPQHF.